This T cell receptor beta chain appears in the sequencing data of a study of cytomegalovirus exposure and HLA in healthy donors. Worth noting for this clone: What it binds is not known.

V was trimmed by 6 bases and J by 15 bases, leaving 24 bases between them. From germline, CDR1 is MDHEN and CDR2 SYDVKM. The CDR3 sequence is 15 residues long. General study findings and limits: As a later analysis revealed, the rate of TCR association differed by HLA locus, with DRB1 most and HLA-C fewest.

PCR was performed using 60 Vbeta and 13 Jbeta primers. TCRdb's table, derived via immunoSEQ multiplex PCR, lists solely in-frame clones and lacks some. The sample comprises approximately 120,000 clones, approximately 76% of which are singletons, and around 7.7% rests with the top ten. The rearrangement links TRBV28 to TRBJ2-6, with D perhaps TRBD2 (5 bases). The specimen sequenced was PBMCs. The sequence was collected from a man in his forties in good health and CMV-seronegative. The CDR3 bases are TGTGCCAGCAGCCAACCTTTGGGGAGCAGACCACGCCTGACTTTC. This translates into CASSQPLGSRPRLTF. The whole variable domain, filled in from reference TRBV28 and TRBJ2-6, reads DVKVTQSSRYLVKRTGEKVFLECVQDMDHENMFWYRQDPGLGLRLIYFSYDVKMKEKGDIPEGYSVSREKKERFSLILESASTNQTSMYLCASSQPLGSRPRLTFGAGSRLTVL.